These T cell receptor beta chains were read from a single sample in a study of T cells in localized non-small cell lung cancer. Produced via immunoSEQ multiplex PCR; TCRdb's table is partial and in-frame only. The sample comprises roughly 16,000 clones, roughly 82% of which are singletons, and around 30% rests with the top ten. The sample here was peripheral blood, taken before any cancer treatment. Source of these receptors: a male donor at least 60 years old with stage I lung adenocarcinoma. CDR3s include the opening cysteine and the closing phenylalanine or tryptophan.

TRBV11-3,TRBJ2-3,CASSSGLASTDTQYF
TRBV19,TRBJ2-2,CASSPSGGGELFF
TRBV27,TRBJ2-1,CASSEILGNEQFF
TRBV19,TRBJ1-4,CATSMRAGLPGQPIATNEKLFF
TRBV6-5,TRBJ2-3,CASSPTSGGADTQYF
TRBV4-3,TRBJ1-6,CASSQEGGTGRSPLHF
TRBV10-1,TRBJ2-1,CASGGASSYNEQFF
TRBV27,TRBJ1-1,CASSLFWAYKIDRVKAFF
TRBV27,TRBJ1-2,CASSPGTGYGYTF
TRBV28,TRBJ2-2,CASRDRVTGELFF
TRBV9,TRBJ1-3,CASSVLDRVPSGNTIYF
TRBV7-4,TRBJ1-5,CASSLAYENQPQHF
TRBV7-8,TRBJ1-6,CASSAQSGPKYNSPLHF
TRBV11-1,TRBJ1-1,CASSLADRAGMNTEAFF
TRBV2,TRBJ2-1,CASSEPGTGGKNEQFF
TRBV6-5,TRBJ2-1,CASSLGNREQFF
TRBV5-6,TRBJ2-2,CASSLLLAGDGGELFF
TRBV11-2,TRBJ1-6,CASSLNNAGSRGYNSPLHF
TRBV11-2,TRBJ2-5,CASSLGDILGTQYF
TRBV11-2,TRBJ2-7,CASSLGTGRYEQYF
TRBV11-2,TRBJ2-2,CASSSTSGGAWSGELFF
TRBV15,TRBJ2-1,CATSRDFYNEQFF
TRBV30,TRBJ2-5,CAWRTGLAGIRETQYF
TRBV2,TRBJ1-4,CASSEQNEKLFF
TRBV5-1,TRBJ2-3,CASSGGQFTDTQYF
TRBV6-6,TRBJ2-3,CASSTTGAEYTDTQYF
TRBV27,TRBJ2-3,CASSLTWTSGGDTQYF
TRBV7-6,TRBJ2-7,CASSLAGDSNEQYF
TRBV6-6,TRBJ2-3,CASSYGLAGGTDTQYF
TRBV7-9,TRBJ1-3,CASTTGTGWFNTIYF
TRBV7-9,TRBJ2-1,CASSPRLESSGLYNEQFF
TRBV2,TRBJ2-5,CASSERDETQYF
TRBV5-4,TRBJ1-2,CASSPGQTNYGYTF
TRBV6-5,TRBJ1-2,CASSLNSGSGYTF
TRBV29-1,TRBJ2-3,CSVERLSESTDTQYF
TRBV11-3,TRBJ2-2,CASSPFGGHANTGELFF
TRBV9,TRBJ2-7,CASSPGRNEQYF
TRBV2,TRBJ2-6,CASRDRSGANVLTF
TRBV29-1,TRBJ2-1,CSPREYNEQFF
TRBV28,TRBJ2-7,CASTLGEIYEQYF
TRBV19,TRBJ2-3,CASMHPGTSGGVDTQYF
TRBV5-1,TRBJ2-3,CASSPRGGADTQYF
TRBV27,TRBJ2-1,CASSGRLPGGNEQFF
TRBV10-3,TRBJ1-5,CAISTGDNNQPQHF
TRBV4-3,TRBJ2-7,CASSQNLGQGVYEQYF
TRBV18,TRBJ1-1,CASSPSQLNTEAFF